This is a list of T cell receptor beta chains from one sample in a study of T cell clones after liver transplantation. This table comes from immunoSEQ multiplex PCR, and its TCRdb copy is limited to in-frame clones, with some not included. The data show 95,000 to 130,000 clones, with approximately 90% seen just once and 0.75% to 0.85% held by the top ten. Here the sequenced sample was CD4+ T cells from blood, taken 12 months after liver transplant. The origin of the receptors is a human patient who received a liver transplant. Some of these T cells may belong to the graft donor. The CDR3 runs from the conserved cysteine through the conserved F or W. D genes are given only for firm matches. A clone size is listed for some rows: how often the clone was seen (once, few, many), or a class if it is expanded.

d_call	v_call	clone_size	j_call	cdr3_nt	cdr3_aa
TRBD1	TRBV4-2	NA	TRBJ1-2	TGTGCCAGCAGCCCCGGACAGGGGAGGCTAGAAGCTAACTATGGCTACACCTTC	CASSPGQGRLEANYGYTF
NA	TRBV11-3	NA	TRBJ2-2	TGTGCCAGCAGCTTGGGACCGAGTGGACTGGCGAACACCGGGGAGCTGTTTTTT	CASSLGPSGLANTGELFF
NA	TRBV11-3	few	TRBJ2-7	TGTGCCAGCAGCTTAGATCAAGGTGGGAGGCACGAGCAGTACTTC	CASSLDQGGRHEQYF
NA	TRBV5-6	NA	TRBJ2-3	TGTGCCAGCAGCTTGGGAGGGGTTCAGGATACGCAGTATTTT	CASSLGGVQDTQYF
TRBD2	TRBV23-1	once	TRBJ2-3	TGCGCCAGCGGCTCCCTAGCGGGGACCAGCACAGATACGCAGTATTTT	CASGSLAGTSTDTQYF
TRBD2	TRBV7-2	NA	TRBJ2-1	TGTGCCAGCAGCCCCCCCGTAGCGGGAGGATACAATGAGCAGTTCTTC	CASSPPVAGGYNEQFF
TRBD1	TRBV2	NA	TRBJ1-5	TGTGCCAGCAGTTCTCGGACAGGGGAAGAGCCCCAGCATTTT	CASSSRTGEEPQHF
NA	TRBV2	NA	TRBJ1-3	TGTGCCAGTTTACAGGGAATAAGCGGAAACACCATATATTTT	CASLQGISGNTIYF
NA	TRBV4-2	NA	TRBJ2-1	TGTGCCAGCAGCCAAGACCAGGGGGGTGAGCAGTTCTTC	CASSQDQGGEQFF
NA	TRBV5-1	NA	TRBJ2-3	TGCGCCAGCAGCTCCGAGGGGGGAAGGGCAGATACGCAGTATTTT	CASSSEGGRADTQYF
TRBD1	TRBV6-6	NA	TRBJ2-7	TGTGCCAGCAGCTGGACAGGGGGGCTCGAGCAGTACTTC	CASSWTGGLEQYF
TRBD2	TRBV29-1	NA	TRBJ2-3	TGCAGCGTGACCGGGACTAGTAAGCGGAGCACAGATACGCAGTATTTT	CSVTGTSKRSTDTQYF
NA	TRBV4-1	few	TRBJ2-5	TGCGCCAGCAGCCAAGATCTTCAGACATCCCGAGAGACCCAGTACTTC	CASSQDLQTSRETQYF
TRBD2	TRBV5-1	medium-sized	TRBJ2-1	TGCGCCAGCAGAACGGGACTAGCGGACAATGAGCAGTTCTTC	CASRTGLADNEQFF
NA	TRBV5-6	NA	TRBJ1-2	TGTGCCAGCAGCCCTGGACAGAACTATGGCTACACCTTC	CASSPGQNYGYTF
NA	TRBV19	NA	TRBJ2-3	TGTGCCAGTAAAGGGGGAACAGATACGCAGTATTTT	CASKGGTDTQYF
NA	TRBV7-3	NA	TRBJ1-2	TGTGCCAGCAGCTTGAATTCAGGGGATGGCTACACCTTC	CASSLNSGDGYTF
TRBD2	TRBV5-1	NA	TRBJ2-1	TGCGCCAGCAGCAGAGTAGCGGGCGGCTCCTACAATGAGCAGTTCTTC	CASSRVAGGSYNEQFF
TRBD2	TRBV7-9	NA	TRBJ2-5	TGTGCCAGCAGCTTTGGACTAGCGGGAGGAAGCCAAGAGACCCAGTACTTC	CASSFGLAGGSQETQYF
NA	TRBV11-3	NA	TRBJ1-5	TGTGCCAGCAGCTTAAGGAGCAATCAGCCCCAGCATTTT	CASSLRSNQPQHF
TRBD1	TRBV29-1	NA	TRBJ1-3	TGCAGCGTTGAAGAGATTGCAGGGGGAGTCTCTGGAAACACCATATATTTT	CSVEEIAGGVSGNTIYF
NA	TRBV30	NA	TRBJ2-2	TGTGCCTGGTCCCTCCGGGACCGAGCGAACACCGGGGAGCTGTTTTTT	CAWSLRDRANTGELFF
NA	TRBV6-6	NA	TRBJ2-1	TGTGCCAGCAGTTATACGTTCTCCCCCATGAATGAGCAGTTCTTC	CASSYTFSPMNEQFF
TRBD1	TRBV5-1	NA	TRBJ2-5	TGCGCCAGTAACTCACAGGGGGCTCTAGAGACCCAGTACTTC	CASNSQGALETQYF
NA	TRBV5-1	NA	TRBJ2-1	TGCGCCAGCAGCCGGGACAAGAACAATGAGCAGTTCTTC	CASSRDKNNEQFF
NA	TRBV5-8	NA	TRBJ2-7	TGTGCCAGCAGCATTAGGACCTTGAGCTCCTACGAGCAGTACTTC	CASSIRTLSSYEQYF
NA	TRBV18	NA	TRBJ2-1	TGTGCCAGCTCACCACCGGCTACGGACGAGCAGTTCTTC	CASSPPATDEQFF
NA	TRBV19	NA	TRBJ1-4	TGTGCCAGTAGTATTAATGTTCCCGGGATCGCGACTAATGAAAAACTGTTTTTT	CASSINVPGIATNEKLFF
NA	TRBV7-2	few	TRBJ1-2	TGTGCCAGCAGCTTAATGACCGAATATCACTATGGCTACACCTTC	CASSLMTEYHYGYTF
TRBD2	TRBV7-8	NA	TRBJ2-1	TGTGCCAGCAGCTTCCACCCTAGCGGGCCACTACCCTACAATGAGCAGTTCTTC	CASSFHPSGPLPYNEQFF
NA	TRBV29-1	NA	TRBJ1-3	TGCAGCGTTGGAGGGAGGACAGCCTCTGGAAACACCATATATTTT	CSVGGRTASGNTIYF
NA	TRBV23-1	NA	TRBJ1-1	TGCGCCAGCAGTCGCCAGAGCAGAAGCGACACTGAAGCTTTCTTT	CASSRQSRSDTEAFF
NA	TRBV7-6	NA	TRBJ1-1	TGTGCCAGCAGCCCCTCGGGGGTAGGGAACACTGAAGCTTTCTTT	CASSPSGVGNTEAFF
NA	TRBV5-4	NA	TRBJ1-1	TGTGCCAGCAGCCCGCGGGGAGAGAGAGTTGCTGAAGCTTTCTTT	CASSPRGERVAEAFF
NA	TRBV12-5	NA	TRBJ1-2	TGTGCTAGTGGTTTGGACCCAGGGATTTATGGCTACACCTTC	CASGLDPGIYGYTF
NA	TRBV27	NA	TRBJ1-1	TGTGCCAGCAGTTTATATCGGGAGGGGAACACTGAAGCTTTCTTT	CASSLYREGNTEAFF
NA	TRBV28	NA	TRBJ1-5	TGTGCCAGCAGGAAGACAGCCGATCAGCCCCAGCATTTT	CASRKTADQPQHF
TRBD2	TRBV5-4	NA	TRBJ2-5	TGTGCCAGTCAAGCGGGAGGGGGTCAAGAGACCCAGTACTTC	CASQAGGGQETQYF
TRBD2	TRBV7-8	NA	TRBJ2-2	TGTGCCAGCAGCCAGATAGCGGGAGGAACCGGGGAGCTGTTTTTT	CASSQIAGGTGELFF
NA	TRBV15	NA	TRBJ2-4	TGTGCCACCAGCAGAGATCAAGTGACAGCAGTCCTTCAGTACTTC	CATSRDQVTAVLQYF
NA	TRBV4-2	NA	TRBJ2-1	TGTGCCAGCAGCCAAGACTATAGCGCTTCCCTTAGCAATGAGCAGTTCTTC	CASSQDYSASLSNEQFF
NA	TRBV15	NA	TRBJ1-2	TGTGCCACCAGCAGAGATCAGGGGCAACGCCGGGGCTACACCTTC	CATSRDQGQRRGYTF
NA	TRBV28	NA	TRBJ1-1	TGTGCCAGCAGTCCTTACGGCCGCGGACAGATGAACACTGAAGCTTTCTTT	CASSPYGRGQMNTEAFF
TRBD1	TRBV19	NA	TRBJ2-2	TGTGCCAGTAGTATCGGACAGGGAAACGGGGAGCTGTTTTTT	CASSIGQGNGELFF
NA	TRBV7-3	NA	TRBJ1-5	TGTGCCAGCAGCTTAACGAGTAATTTAGGGAAGGGCAATCAGCCCCAGCATTTT	CASSLTSNLGKGNQPQHF
NA	TRBV5-1	NA	TRBJ2-5	TGCGCCAGCAGCTATGGCAGCAGTCAAGAGACCCAGTACTTC	CASSYGSSQETQYF
NA	TRBV10-3	few	TRBJ2-2	TGTGCCATCAGCGACACTACCGGGGAGCTGTTTTTT	CAISDTTGELFF
TRBD2	TRBV18	NA	TRBJ2-3	TGTGCCAGCTCACCCTCCCTCCGGGAGGGGGGCACAGATACGCAGTATTTT	CASSPSLREGGTDTQYF
NA	TRBV9	NA	TRBJ1-1	TGTGCCAGCAGCCCCTGGGGCAGGGGCACTGAAGCTTTCTTT	CASSPWGRGTEAFF
TRBD2	TRBV7-2	NA	TRBJ2-1	TGTGCCAGCACCGTTAGACTAGCGGGAAACAATGAGCAGTTCTTC	CASTVRLAGNNEQFF
TRBD2	TRBV18	NA	TRBJ2-5	TGTGCCAGCTCACCTGGGAGGGGCCAAGAGACCCAGTACTTC	CASSPGRGQETQYF
TRBD2	TRBV4-1	NA	TRBJ2-3	TGCGCCAGCAGCCAAGGTGTAGTAGCGGGGAGCACAGATACGCAGTATTTT	CASSQGVVAGSTDTQYF
TRBD1	TRBV11-3	NA	TRBJ2-7	TGTGCCAGCAGCAAATTAGACAGGGCGGGTTACGAGCAGTACTTC	CASSKLDRAGYEQYF
NA	TRBV5-1	NA	TRBJ1-6	TGCGCCAGCAGCCCACTGGACAGCCGTAATTCACCCCTCCACTTT	CASSPLDSRNSPLHF
TRBD2	TRBV10-1	NA	TRBJ2-7	TGCGCCAGCAGTGAGGGAAGTACCGCGGGAGTGGTCTACGAGCAGTACTTC	CASSEGSTAGVVYEQYF
NA	TRBV4-2	NA	TRBJ2-3	TGTGCCAGTGGCCAGGAGCTTGCAGATACGCAGTATTTT	CASGQELADTQYF
TRBD2	TRBV18	NA	TRBJ2-7	TGTGCCAGCTCACCGGGACTAGTGAGCTACGAGCAGTACTTC	CASSPGLVSYEQYF
TRBD1	TRBV6-6	NA	TRBJ1-2	TGTGCCAGCAGCCCGGGACAGGGCCGTCATGGCTACACCTTC	CASSPGQGRHGYTF
NA	TRBV5-1	NA	TRBJ2-3	TGCGCCAGCAGCTTGGTGCTAGCCTACACAGATACGCAGTATTTT	CASSLVLAYTDTQYF